The next 24 T cell receptor beta chains were all read from a single sample in a study of blood T cell repertoires in COVID-19 (dated by TCRdb to between 2020 and 2021). The method behind the library was the immunoSEQ multiplex PCR assay. TCRdb re-hosts the immuneACCESS table, in-frame sequences only. Its copies lack some clones; in the studies checked, an unresolved V gene accounts for under half of them, and the cause for the rest is not known. This sample lists more than 300,000 clones; 80% to 95% were detected once. In total, the top ten clones hold 0.8% to 0.9% of the sample. Sequencing used PBMCs or T cells enriched from blood (not recorded which). All receptors come from a woman in her 40s who had been exposed to COVID-19.

The chain combines TRBV12-3 or TRBV12-4 with TRBJ2-7; tentative D call: TRBD1 (5 bases). Trimming left V 3 bases short and J 2 bases short, with 5 bases between. This CDR3 region has 12 residues. This CDR3 reads CASSFRAYEQYF. Here the CDR3 DNA reads TGTGCCAGCAGTTTCAGGGCCTACGAGCAGTACTTC.

This clone has ten or more counts. The chain has TRBV5-6 and TRBJ2-1; 14 nucleotides align to TRBD2. The V and J ends lost 3 bases and 8 bases, in that order; junction bases with no gene match: 7. CDR1 is SGHDT, CDR2 YYEEEE, per germline. This CDR3 spans 16 amino acids. CDR3 nucleotides: TGTGCCAGCAGCTCGGTGACTAGCGGGAGGGTCGATGAGCAGTTCTTC. Protein: CASSSVTSGRVDEQFF.

This sequence joins TRBV6-5 and TRBJ2-7, with 11 bases identical to TRBD1. V was pared by 5 bases and J by 7 bases, with 7 bases of the junction left unmatched. The CDR3 has 14 amino acids. Germline assignment: CDR1 MNHEY and CDR2 SVGAGI. The CDR3 DNA follows: TGTGCCAGCAGTCTGGACAGGGGGCCTTGGGAGCAGTACTTC. The encoded protein is CASSLDRGPWEQYF.

The chain carries TRBV3-1 (or the pseudogene TRBV3-2) and TRBJ1-2; tentatively, D is TRBD1 (5 bases). The length of the CDR3 is 12 residues. V shed 1 base and J shed 6 bases, with 6 bases lying between them. Germline CDR1 LGHDT, CDR2 YNNKEL (reference sequence). DNA of the CDR3: TGTGCCAGCAGCCAAGTAGGGGATGGCTACACCTTC. Amino acids: CASSQVGDGYTF.

The V and J genes are TRBV10-3 and TRBJ2-5; TRBD1 aligns across 7 bases. V trimming: 10 bases; J trimming: 3 bases; junction bases outside the gene matches: 2. In germline, CDR1 is ENHRY, CDR2 SYGVKD. The CDR3 runs to 11 residues. The CDR3 DNA is TGTGCCACCGGGACAGAAGAGACCCAGTACTTC. Translating it yields CATGTEETQYF.

V and J are TRBV18 and TRBJ2-3, with 10 bases fitting TRBD2. The V gene end was trimmed by 3 bases and the J gene end by 4 bases; junction bases not matched to a gene: 13. This CDR3 comprises 18 residues. Per the germline V gene, CDR1 is KGHSH and CDR2 is LQKENI. CDR3 sequence: CASSPSQASGGEADTQYF. Here the CDR3 DNA reads TGTGCCAGCTCACCTTCGCAAGCTAGCGGGGGAGAAGCAGATACGCAGTATTTT.

The chain uses TRBV6-5 and TRBJ1-2; tentatively, D is TRBD1 (6 bases). V was shortened by 10 bases and J by 5 bases, with 14 bases between the two germline ends. CDR3 length: 12 amino acids. Germline V lookup: CDR1 MNHEY, CDR2 SVGAGI. The CDR3 DNA follows: TGTGCCACCAACCAGGGGTCTTATGGCTACACCTTC. Amino acid sequence: CATNQGSYGYTF.

V is TRBV11-3 and J is TRBJ2-5; 10 bases map to TRBD2. V trimming: 5 bases; J trimming: 4 bases; junction bases outside the gene matches: 4. The CDR3 runs to 14 residues. Germline V gene data show CDR1 as SGHNT and CDR2 as YENEEA. CDR3 sequence: CASSQAGGLETQYF. The DNA for the CDR3 is TGTGCCAGCAGCCAAGCGGGAGGGTTAGAGACCCAGTACTTC.

Comments on this clone: Additional DNA sequences in this sample encode the identical CDR3. This rearrangement joins TRBV18 to TRBJ2-7, with TRBD2 matching over 7 bases. V was pared by 6 bases and J by 2 bases, with 7 bases of the junction left unmatched. Germline CDR1 reads KGHSH; CDR2 reads LQKENI. The CDR3 loop spans 14 amino acids. In DNA, the CDR3 is TGTGCCAGCTCCCCGGGAGGAGGGGCCTACGAGCAGTACTTC. Translating gives CASSPGGGAYEQYF. Variable domain in full (rest from reference TRBV18 and TRBJ2-7): NAGVMQNPRHLVRRRGQEARLRCSPMKGHSHVYWYRQLPEEGLKFMVYLQKENIIDESGMPKERFSAEFPKEGPSILRIQQVVRGDSAAYFCASSPGGGAYEQYFGPGTRLTVT.

The chain carries TRBV5-6 and TRBJ1-5; no clear D gene. Trimming removed 0 bases from V and 7 bases from J, with 5 bases in between. Germline-derived CDR1 and CDR2 are SGHDT and YYEEEE. This CDR3 has 12 residues. Here the CDR3 reads CASSLGRQPQHF. The DNA for the CDR3 is TGTGCCAGCAGCTTGGGGAGGCAGCCCCAGCATTTT.

The chain links TRBV25-1 to TRBJ1-1; 8 bases match TRBD1. The ends lost 7 bases at V and 6 bases at J; junction bases unmatched: 13. The V gene's germline CDR1 is MGHDK and CDR2 SYGVNS. The CDR3 totals 15 residues. For the CDR3, the DNA is TGTGCCAGCACCAAAGGACAGGGAGGCTTGGCTGAAGCTTTCTTT. Encoded protein: CASTKGQGGLAEAFF.

V is TRBV21-1 and J is TRBJ1-1. TRBV21-1 is a known pseudogene. CDR3 length: 20 amino acids. The CDR3, as DNA: TGTGCCAGCAGCAAAGTTTTATCGCAGAAGGCCGATCGGGAGCACACTGAAGCTTTCTTT. Translating it yields CASSKVLSQKADREHTEAFF.

A remark on this clone: Other DNA sequences in this specimen translate into the identical CDR3. The V gene is TRBV30, the J gene TRBJ2-6; D uncertain. The germline gives CDR1 GTSNPN, CDR2 SVGIG (reference sequence). The V end was cut by 0 bases, the J end by 4 bases, with 4 bases between. This CDR3 is 13 amino acids long. The CDR3 is CAWSVAGANVLTF. Here the CDR3 DNA reads TGTGCCTGGAGTGTAGCCGGGGCCAACGTCCTGACTTTC.

This chain joins TRBV21-1 and TRBJ1-1; the D call of TRBD1 is as the table states it, not checked on the DNA. TRBV21-1 is a known pseudogene. The CDR3 is 15 residues long. The CDR3 here is CASSKEAGQGYEAFF. CDR3 in DNA: TGTGCCAGCAGCAAAGAAGCGGGACAGGGATATGAAGCTTTCTTT.

This chain connects TRBV19 to TRBJ1-5; 9 nucleotides align to TRBD1. Trimming at V came to 6 bases and at J to 6 bases, leaving 3 bases not matched to a gene. The CDR3 extends over 13 amino acids. From germline, CDR1 is LNHDA and CDR2 SQIVND (reference sequence). The DNA for the CDR3 is TGTGCCAGTAGAGACAGGGGGGGTCAGCCCCAGCATTTT. It codes for CASRDRGGQPQHF.

A remark on this clone: This CDR3 is also generated by other DNA sequences in the sample. V usage is TRBV30 and J usage is TRBJ1-1; no clear D gene. V lost 0 bases and J 7 bases, leaving 9 bases between the germline ends. Germline-derived CDR1 and CDR2 are GTSNPN and SVGIG (reference sequence). This CDR3 region has 12 residues. The CDR3 loop reads CAWSVLRGEAFF. The CDR3 region has the DNA TGTGCCTGGAGTGTACTCCGGGGTGAAGCTTTCTTT.

As regards this clone: Other DNA sequences in this sample translate to the same CDR3. The chain joins TRBV3-1 (or the pseudogene TRBV3-2) to TRBJ1-2, with 7 nucleotides matching TRBD1. Trimming cost V 4 bases and J 2 bases; bases outside gene matches: 1. Germline V gene data show CDR1 as LGHDT and CDR2 as YNNKEL (reference sequence). This CDR3 has 13 residues. The CDR3: CASSPTGNYGYTF. The CDR3 DNA follows: TGTGCCAGCAGCCCGACAGGGAACTATGGCTACACCTTC.

This clone showed up just once. The CDR3 reads CASSHATRQGAAYGYTF. The CDR3 DNA follows: TGTGCCAGCAGCCATGCCACTCGACAGGGCGCGGCCTATGGCTACACCTTC. The chain combines TRBV3-1 (or the pseudogene TRBV3-2) with TRBJ1-2, with 7 bases identical to TRBD1. Trimming took 3 bases from V and 4 from J; bases not matched to a gene: 14. Germline CDR1 and CDR2: LGHDT and YNNKEL (reference sequence). There are 17 residues in the CDR3.

The V gene is TRBV27, the J gene TRBJ2-1, with 12 bases that match TRBD2. V was pared by 5 bases and J by 8 bases, with 7 bases of the junction left unmatched. The CDR3 covers 15 residues. Germline V lookup: CDR1 MNHEY, CDR2 SMNVEV (reference sequence). This CDR3 is CASSPLAGGPDEQFF. The CDR3 DNA is TGTGCCAGCAGTCCGCTAGCGGGGGGGCCCGATGAGCAGTTCTTC.

The chain joins TRBV27 to TRBJ2-2; no firm D call. Germline V CDR1 and CDR2: MNHEY, SMNVEV (reference sequence). This CDR3 region has 14 residues. V was clipped by 4 bases and J by 5 bases, with 11 bases between them. The CDR3 nucleotides read TGTGCCAGCAGTTGGAGTTGGAATACCGGGGAGCTGTTTTTT. Encoded protein: CASSWSWNTGELFF.

This rearrangement joins TRBV18 to TRBJ1-2; 9 bases are a match to TRBD1. The CDR3 loop spans 15 amino acids. The germline V gene has CDR1 KGHSH and CDR2 LQKENI. The J segment lost 4 bases and the V segment lost 0 bases, leaving 3 bases of the junction unmatched. This CDR3 is CASSPPGTGTYGYTF. The CDR3 coding sequence is TGTGCCAGCTCACCACCCGGGACAGGGACCTATGGCTACACCTTC.

This clone occurred once. The chain is built from TRBV18 and TRBJ1-3; D call uncertain. The CDR3 runs 18 residues. With 1 base removed from V and 0 bases from J, the gap between germline ends came to 16 bases. From germline, CDR1 is KGHSH and CDR2 LQKENI. The CDR3 region is CASSPQLTTVSSGNTIYF. In DNA, the CDR3 is TGTGCCAGCTCACCACAACTTACTACCGTAAGCTCTGGAAACACCATATATTTT.

This clone turned up a few times. The chain recombines TRBV7-6 with TRBJ1-6, with a possible D match to TRBD1 (5 bases). V was clipped by 5 bases and J by 7 bases, with 9 bases between them. CDR1 SGHVS and CDR2 FNYEAQ come from the germline V gene. This CDR3 has 13 amino acids. CDR3 sequence: CASSQDMNSPLHF. The CDR3 coding sequence is TGTGCCAGCAGCCAGGACATGAATTCACCCCTCCACTTT.

The chain employs TRBV11-3 and TRBJ1-1; a possible D gene is TRBD1 (5 bases). There are 14 residues in the CDR3. Germline CDR1 and CDR2: SGHNT and YENEEA. With 1 base removed from V and 5 bases from J, the gap between germline ends came to 11 bases. CDR3 nucleotide sequence: TGTGCCAGCAGCTTAGTTCAGGGTAGGACTGAAGCTTTCTTT. Translating gives CASSLVQGRTEAFF.